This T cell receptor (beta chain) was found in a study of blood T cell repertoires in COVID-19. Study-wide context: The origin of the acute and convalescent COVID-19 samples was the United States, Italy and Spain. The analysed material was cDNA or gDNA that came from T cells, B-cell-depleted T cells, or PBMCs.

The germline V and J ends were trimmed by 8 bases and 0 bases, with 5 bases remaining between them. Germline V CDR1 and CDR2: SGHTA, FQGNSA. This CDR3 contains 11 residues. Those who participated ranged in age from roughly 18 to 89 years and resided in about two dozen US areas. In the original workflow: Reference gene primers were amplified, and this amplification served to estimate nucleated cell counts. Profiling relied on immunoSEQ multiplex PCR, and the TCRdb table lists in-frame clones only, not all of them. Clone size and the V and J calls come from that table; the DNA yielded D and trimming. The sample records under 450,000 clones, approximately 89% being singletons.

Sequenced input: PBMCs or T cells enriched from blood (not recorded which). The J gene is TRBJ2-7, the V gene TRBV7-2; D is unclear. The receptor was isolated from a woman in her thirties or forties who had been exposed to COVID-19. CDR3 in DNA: TGTGCCAGCGTCGGCTCCTACGAGCAGTACTTC. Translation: CASVGSYEQYF.